These 18 T cell receptor beta chains were sequenced from one sample in a study of cytomegalovirus exposure and HLA in healthy donors. In the PCR, 60 Vbeta and 13 Jbeta primers were used. Assay used: immunoSEQ multiplex PCR; TCRdb lists only in-frame clones, some missing. The sample lists 150,000 to 200,000 clones, about four fifths occurring once. Sequencing was done on a sample of PBMCs. The receptors originated from a woman between 25 and 40 years old in good health and CMV-seropositive.

This clone was recorded only once. This chain links TRBV7-2 with TRBJ1-5; D may be TRBD1 (6 bases). Germline V lookup: CDR1 SGHTA, CDR2 FQGNSA. This CDR3 contains 16 residues. Trimming took 5 bases from V and 1 from J, leaving 15 bases between them. CDR3 in amino acids: CASSPGPRGSNQPQHF. As DNA, the CDR3 is TGTGCCAGCAGCCCAGGGCCCAGGGGCAGCAATCAGCCCCAGCATTTT.

V gene TRBV25-1 combines with J gene TRBJ2-2; D possibly corresponds to TRBD1 (6 bases). Looked up from germline, CDR1 is MGHDK and CDR2 is SYGVNS. The CDR3 loop spans 17 amino acids. Trimming removed 5 bases from V and 0 bases from J, with 16 bases in between. This CDR3 is CASSWTELTSNTGELFF. The CDR3 bases are TGTGCCAGCAGTTGGACAGAGTTAACGTCGAACACCGGGGAGCTGTTTTTT.

The chain has TRBV28 and TRBJ2-7; D is possibly TRBD1 (5 bases). CDR3 size: 13 residues. Trimming stripped 1 base from V and 6 bases from J, with 10 bases between. Germline V gives CDR1 MDHEN, CDR2 SYDVKM. In DNA, the CDR3 is TGTGCCAGCAGTTTATTTGCAGGGCTCGAGCAGTACTTC. This encodes CASSLFAGLEQYF.

The rearrangement joins TRBV5-1 to TRBJ2-5, with D tentatively TRBD2 (6 bases). Trimming cost V 0 bases and J 7 bases, with 16 bases left between them. There are 15 residues in the CDR3. In germline, CDR1 is SGHRS, CDR2 YFSETQ. CDR3 sequence (DNA): TGCGCCAGCAGCTTGGAGTTCGGGGGTGACGGGACCCAGTACTTC. Translated, it gives CASSLEFGGDGTQYF.

V is TRBV2 and J is TRBJ2-7; 11 bases map to TRBD2. Losses at the gene ends were 3 bases for V and 1 base for J; bases not matched to a gene: 2. Germline CDR1 reads SNHLY; CDR2 reads FYNNEI. This CDR3 has 15 amino acids. The CDR3, as DNA: TGTGCCAGCAGTGAGGGACTAGCGGCATCCTACGAGCAGTACTTC. Translation gives CASSEGLAASYEQYF.

As to this clone: At one of its ends the junction is not consistent with the germline gene, which may arise from a read error. V gene TRBV30 combines with J gene TRBJ2-1; 10 nucleotides line up with TRBD1. CDR3 length equals 18 residues. CDR1 is GTSNPN, CDR2 SVGIG, per germline (reference sequence). CDR3 sequence (DNA): TGTACCTGGAGTGAGACAGGGGGCGCCCTGCTAGCGGCTAATGAGCAGTTCTTC. This encodes CTWSETGGALLAANEQFF.

This clone has only a few counts. The chain has TRBV5-1 and TRBJ2-1; TRBD2 agrees at 13 bases. Germline V gives CDR1 SGHRS, CDR2 YFSETQ. The CDR3 is made up of 13 amino acids. V was pared by 7 bases and J by 6 bases, with 1 base of the junction left unmatched. The CDR3 region is CASGTSGTNEQFF. For the CDR3, the DNA is TGCGCCAGCGGGACTAGCGGGACCAATGAGCAGTTCTTC. Combining the CDR3 with reference TRBV5-1 and TRBJ2-1 gives the whole variable domain KAGVTQTPRYLIKTRGQQVTLSCSPISGHRSVSWYQQTPGQGLQFLFEYFSETQRNKGNFPGRFSGRQFSNSRSEMNVSTLELGDSALYLCASGTSGTNEQFFGPGTRLTVL.

The chain links TRBV10-3 to TRBJ2-1; D not resolved. The CDR3 runs to 11 residues. CDR1 and CDR2 (germline): ENHRY, SYGVKD. Trimming stripped 10 bases from V and 0 bases from J, with 4 bases between. CDR3 protein: CATFSYNEQFF. Here the CDR3 DNA reads TGTGCCACCTTCTCCTACAATGAGCAGTTCTTC.

This chain joins TRBV7-9 and TRBJ2-5, with 16 bases aligning to TRBD2. There are 18 residues in the CDR3. Germline loops: CDR1 SEHNR, CDR2 FQNEAQ (reference sequence). V lost 5 bases, J lost 2 bases, and 8 bases stayed unmatched. This CDR3 reads CASSRGLAGGPGQETQYF. CDR3 DNA: TGTGCCAGCAGCCGGGGACTAGCGGGAGGGCCGGGGCAAGAGACCCAGTACTTC.

The rearrangement links TRBV5-6 to TRBJ1-1, with no clear D. V lost 4 bases to trimming and J lost 3 bases, with 7 bases between them. Germline V gene lookup returns CDR1 SGHDT and CDR2 YYEEEE. CDR3 length: 12 residues. The CDR3 region has the DNA TGTGCCAGCAGCGGCAGTTACACTGAAGCTTTCTTT. Its protein product is CASSGSYTEAFF.

Only a few counts were recorded for this clone. The CDR3 here is CAWSLGQGNYF. The CDR3 DNA follows: TGTGCCTGGAGTCTGGGACAGGGCAATTATTTT. The genes are TRBV30 and TRBJ2-3; 9 nucleotides match TRBD1. After removal of 2 bases from V and 15 bases from J, the junction contained 6 bases not matched to a gene. The CDR3 covers 11 residues. Germline-derived CDR1 and CDR2 are GTSNPN and SVGIG (reference sequence).

The rearrangement uses TRBV6-6 and TRBJ2-5, with D possibly TRBD2 on 5 matching bases. CDR1 is MNHNY and CDR2 is SVGAGI in the germline V gene (reference sequence). V was shortened by 2 bases and J by 0 bases, with 10 bases between the two germline ends. The CDR3 runs to 15 residues. The CDR3 nucleotides read TGTGCCAGCAGTTACAAGGCCGGGAACCAAGAGACCCAGTACTTC. The encoded protein is CASSYKAGNQETQYF.

This clone was found once. The chain employs TRBV7-2 and TRBJ2-7, with D possibly being TRBD1 (5 bases). The CDR3 extends over 15 amino acids. V lost 5 bases and J 5 bases, leaving 19 bases between the germline ends. Looked up from germline, CDR1 is SGHTA and CDR2 is FQGNSA. CDR3 protein: CASSTTGAGINEQYF. CDR3 sequence (DNA): TGTGCCAGCAGCACTACAGGTGCAGGGATCAACGAGCAGTACTTC.

This clone showed up just once. This chain connects TRBV28 to TRBJ2-5; possibly TRBD2 for D (6 bases). The V and J ends lost 5 bases and 7 bases respectively, with 20 bases between them. The CDR3 has 15 residues. The germline V gene has CDR1 MDHEN and CDR2 SYDVKM. The CDR3 protein is CASSATAAGGGTQYF. CDR3 sequence (DNA): TGTGCCAGCAGTGCCACCGCGGCTGGGGGAGGGACCCAGTACTTC.

The chain carries TRBV27 and TRBJ2-7; maybe TRBD2 (6 bases). Germline V gene data show CDR1 as MNHEY and CDR2 as SMNVEV (reference sequence). The CDR3 has 15 amino acids. V was shortened by 5 bases and J by 4 bases, with 18 bases between the two germline ends. CDR3 protein: CASSPYGAGGYEQYF. DNA of the CDR3: TGTGCCAGCAGTCCTTACGGCGCCGGGGGATACGAGCAGTACTTC.

The V gene is TRBV28, the J gene TRBJ1-2; 9 bases match TRBD1. This CDR3 contains 14 residues. With 6 bases clipped from V and 8 bases from J, the junction kept 10 bases outside the gene matches. CDR1 is MDHEN, CDR2 SYDVKM, per germline. CDR3 sequence (DNA): TGTGCCAGCAGGGGAGGACAGGGGAGGAGAGGCTACACCTTC. It translates to CASRGGQGRRGYTF.

The chain couples TRBV6-4 to TRBJ2-5; 11 bases line up with TRBD2. The assigned J gene may be wrong: the sequence end matches TRBJ2-7 better. Germline lookup yields CDR1 MRHNA and CDR2 SNTAGT. The CDR3 runs to 15 residues. In DNA form, the CDR3 reads TGTGCCAGCAGAACTTTAGCGGGAGGGCCCCACGAGCAGTACTTC. Translating it yields CASRTLAGGPHEQYF.

The V and J genes are TRBV7-2 and TRBJ2-3, with 7 bases matching TRBD2. V lost 3 bases and J lost 4; bases outside the gene matches: 1. CDR1 is SGHTA and CDR2 is FQGNSA in the germline V gene. This CDR3 is built from 13 residues. In nucleotides, the CDR3 is TGTGCCAGCAGCTTGGGAGGGGCAGATACGCAGTATTTT. Encoded protein: CASSLGGADTQYF.